These T cell receptor beta chains were read from a single sample in a study of blood T cell repertoires in COVID-19. Method: immunoSEQ multiplex PCR; TCRdb's copy keeps in-frame clones and lacks some. The sample yields 80,000 to 90,000 clones, approximately 80% seen once. Source material: peripheral blood. The receptors were sampled from a woman aged 65 to 85 with acute or convalescent COVID-19. Both conserved end residues are part of each CDR3. The D gene is left open where the match is weak. The size field is filled for only some rows; it gives once, few, many or a size class.

J gene: TRBJ1-1
V gene: TRBV2
D gene: .
clone size: few
CDR3 DNA: TGTGCCAGCAGGCTTGACGGGACAAAGGGTGAAGCTTTCTTT
CDR3 protein: CASRLDGTKGEAFF

J gene: TRBJ2-7
V gene: TRBV3-1/TRBV3-2
D gene: .
clone size: .
CDR3 DNA: TGTGCCAGCAGCCTCCGCGGGCCATACGAGCAGTACTTC
CDR3 protein: CASSLRGPYEQYF

J gene: TRBJ1-1
V gene: TRBV6-6
D gene: .
clone size: .
CDR3 DNA: TGTGCCAGCAGTTATCCAGGGGTAGACGCTGAAGCTTTCTTT
CDR3 protein: CASSYPGVDAEAFF

J gene: TRBJ1-1
V gene: TRBV7-9
D gene: TRBD1
clone size: .
CDR3 DNA: TGTGCCAGCAGCAGAGGACAGGGCGTGAACACTGAAGCTTTCTTT
CDR3 protein: CASSRGQGVNTEAFF

J gene: TRBJ1-3
V gene: TRBV11-3
D gene: TRBD1
clone size: .
CDR3 DNA: TGTGCCAGCAGCCCGACAGGGGGCCTAAACACCATATATTTT
CDR3 protein: CASSPTGGLNTIYF

J gene: TRBJ2-2
V gene: TRBV27
D gene: TRBD1
clone size: .
CDR3 DNA: TGTGCCAGCAGTTTACGACAGGGTGAGACCGGGGAGCTGTTTTTT
CDR3 protein: CASSLRQGETGELFF

J gene: TRBJ1-1
V gene: TRBV5-1
D gene: .
clone size: .
CDR3 DNA: TGCGCCAGCAGCTTGGCAGGGAACACTGAAGCTTTCTTT
CDR3 protein: CASSLAGNTEAFF

J gene: TRBJ1-4
V gene: TRBV25-1
D gene: .
clone size: few
CDR3 DNA: TGTGCCAGCCCTAGGGGGAGAGATAATGAAAAACTGTTTTTT
CDR3 protein: CASPRGRDNEKLFF

J gene: TRBJ2-2
V gene: TRBV3-1/TRBV3-2
D gene: .
clone size: .
CDR3 DNA: TGTGCCAGCAGACGCATTAGTACGTCCGGGGAGCTGTTTTTT
CDR3 protein: CASRRISTSGELFF

J gene: TRBJ1-1
V gene: TRBV19
D gene: TRBD1
clone size: .
CDR3 DNA: TGTGCCAGTAGTATACGGACAGGGGGAAGCACTGAAGCTTTCTTT
CDR3 protein: CASSIRTGGSTEAFF

J gene: TRBJ1-3
V gene: TRBV7-9
D gene: .
clone size: .
CDR3 DNA: TGTGCCAGCAGCAAAGGCAGTACTGGAAACACCATATATTTT
CDR3 protein: CASSKGSTGNTIYF

J gene: TRBJ1-2
V gene: TRBV5-5
D gene: TRBD1
clone size: .
CDR3 DNA: TGTGCCAGCAGCTTGGGGACAGGGAATGGCTACACCTTC
CDR3 protein: CASSLGTGNGYTF

J gene: TRBJ2-3
V gene: TRBV24-1
D gene: TRBD2
clone size: .
CDR3 DNA: TGTGCCACCAGTGACCCGACTAGCGGGGGGACCACAGATACGCAGTATTTT
CDR3 protein: CATSDPTSGGTTDTQYF

J gene: TRBJ2-7
V gene: TRBV11-2
D gene: .
clone size: .
CDR3 DNA: TGTGCCAGCAGCAATCAGAATTTCCAGCAGTACTTC
CDR3 protein: CASSNQNFQQYF

J gene: TRBJ1-2
V gene: TRBV28
D gene: .
clone size: .
CDR3 DNA: TGTGCCAGCAGCGGCGGGGGTTGGTATGGCTACACCTTC
CDR3 protein: CASSGGGWYGYTF

J gene: TRBJ1-2
V gene: TRBV6-5
D gene: TRBD1
clone size: .
CDR3 DNA: TGTGCCAGCAGCAGGGGGTCAGGGTACTATGGCTACACCTTC
CDR3 protein: CASSRGSGYYGYTF

J gene: TRBJ2-2
V gene: TRBV6-6
D gene: TRBD2
clone size: .
CDR3 DNA: TGTGGAAGTGGACTAGCGGGGGGTCTCGACACCGGGGAGCTGTTTTTT
CDR3 protein: CGSGLAGGLDTGELFF

J gene: TRBJ1-1
V gene: TRBV27
D gene: .
clone size: .
CDR3 DNA: TGTGCCAGCAGTCTCTCTAGGAACACTGAAGCTTTCTTT
CDR3 protein: CASSLSRNTEAFF

J gene: TRBJ2-2
V gene: TRBV9
D gene: TRBD2
clone size: .
CDR3 DNA: TGTGCCAGCAGCCCCAGCACTCCCCGGGGGGGCACCGGGGAGCTGTTTTTT
CDR3 protein: CASSPSTPRGGTGELFF

J gene: TRBJ2-1
V gene: TRBV19
D gene: .
clone size: once
CDR3 DNA: TGTGCCAGTAATGTTCCGGGGGGCGGGAATGAGCAGTTCTTC
CDR3 protein: CASNVPGGGNEQFF

J gene: TRBJ1-1
V gene: TRBV18
D gene: TRBD1
clone size: .
CDR3 DNA: TGTGCCAGTCGACAGGGGGCAGACACTGAAGCTTTCTTT
CDR3 protein: CASRQGADTEAFF

J gene: TRBJ1-3
V gene: TRBV7-2
D gene: TRBD1
clone size: .
CDR3 DNA: TGTGCCAGCAGCGACAGGGGAGAGACTCGAAACACCATATATTTT
CDR3 protein: CASSDRGETRNTIYF

J gene: TRBJ1-1
V gene: TRBV6-6
D gene: .
clone size: .
CDR3 DNA: TGTGCCAGCAGTTATAGAGTTAACACTGAAGCTTTCTTT
CDR3 protein: CASSYRVNTEAFF

J gene: TRBJ1-3
V gene: TRBV21-1
D gene: .
clone size: few
CDR3 DNA: TGTGCCAGCAGCACCCCCCGGAGGGGCAGTGGAAACACCATATATTTT
CDR3 protein: CASSTPRRGSGNTIYF

J gene: TRBJ2-7
V gene: TRBV29-1
D gene: .
clone size: once
CDR3 DNA: TGCAGCGTTGTTGCCAGGACAGCCTACGAGCAGTACTTC
CDR3 protein: CSVVARTAYEQYF

J gene: TRBJ1-3
V gene: TRBV5-1
D gene: .
clone size: .
CDR3 DNA: TGCGCCAGCAGCTTGGCTAGCTCTGGAAACACCATATATTTT
CDR3 protein: CASSLASSGNTIYF

J gene: TRBJ2-7
V gene: TRBV29-1
D gene: TRBD1
clone size: .
CDR3 DNA: TGCAGCGGCATCCGACAGGGGAGTTACGAGCAGTACTTC
CDR3 protein: CSGIRQGSYEQYF

J gene: TRBJ2-7
V gene: TRBV20-1
D gene: TRBD2
clone size: .
CDR3 DNA: TGCAGTGCTAGTTGGGGGGGCTCCTACGAGCAGTACTTC
CDR3 protein: CSASWGGSYEQYF

J gene: TRBJ1-2
V gene: TRBV5-1
D gene: TRBD1
clone size: .
CDR3 DNA: TGCGCCAGCAGCAGAGAAACAGGGGCCGGGAGTGGCTACACCTTC
CDR3 protein: CASSRETGAGSGYTF

J gene: TRBJ2-3
V gene: TRBV9
D gene: TRBD2
clone size: .
CDR3 DNA: TGTGCCAGCAGCCCTCCCGCCGGGGGGGGCACAGATACGCAGTATTTT
CDR3 protein: CASSPPAGGGTDTQYF

J gene: TRBJ1-1
V gene: TRBV20-1
D gene: .
clone size: .
CDR3 DNA: TGCAGTGCTAGTGAGGGGGGCACTGAAGCTTTCTTT
CDR3 protein: CSASEGGTEAFF